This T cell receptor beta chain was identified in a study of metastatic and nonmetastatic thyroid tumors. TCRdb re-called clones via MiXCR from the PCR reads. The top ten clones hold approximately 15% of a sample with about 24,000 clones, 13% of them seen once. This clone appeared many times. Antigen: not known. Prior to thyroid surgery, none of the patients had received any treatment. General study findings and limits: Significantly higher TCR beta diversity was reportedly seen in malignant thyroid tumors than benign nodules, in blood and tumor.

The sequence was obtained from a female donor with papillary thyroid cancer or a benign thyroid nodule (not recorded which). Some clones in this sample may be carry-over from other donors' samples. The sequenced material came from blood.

The chain's CDR3 is CASRGSSSYEQYF. In DNA form, the CDR3 reads TGCGCCAGCAGAGGCAGTTCCTCCTACGAGCAGTACTTC. The J gene is TRBJ2-7, the V gene TRBV5-1; D remains unclear. Germline V CDR1 and CDR2: SGHRS, YFSETQ. The ends were cut back, 5 bases at V and 0 bases at J, with 9 bases in the middle. This CDR3 is 13 amino acids long.